This TCR beta chain was retrieved from a study of cytomegalovirus exposure and HLA in healthy donors. Use of 60 Vbeta and 13 Jbeta primers characterized the PCR. Only in-frame clones appear in the TCRdb table, and some are missing; sequencing was by immunoSEQ multiplex PCR. The sample lists about 160,000 clones; 82% were seen once. This CDR3 contains 14 residues. V was cut by 5 bases and J by 7 bases, with 14 bases left in between. CDR1 and CDR2 (germline): MDHEN, SYDVKM. The gene calls are TRBV28 and TRBJ1-4, with D perhaps TRBD1 (5 bases). This TCR came from a girl aged 5 to 17 in good health and CMV-seropositive. Material for sequencing was PBMCs. CDR3 nucleotides: TGTGCCAGCAGTACCACAGGACACGGTGAAAAACTGTTTTTT. It codes for CASSTTGHGEKLFF. Combining the CDR3 with reference TRBV28 and TRBJ1-4 gives the whole variable domain DVKVTQSSRYLVKRTGEKVFLECVQDMDHENMFWYRQDPGLGLRLIYFSYDVKMKEKGDIPEGYSVSREKKERFSLILESASTNQTSMYLCASSTTGHGEKLFFGSGTQLSVL.